This T cell receptor (beta chain) was identified in a study of blood T cell repertoires in COVID-19 (dated by TCRdb to about 2020). Describing the broader study: Collaborator samples came from the United States, Italy and Spain and covered acute and convalescent phases of COVID-19. The material from the prospective study consisted of cDNA or gDNA derived from T cells, B-cell-depleted T cells, or PBMCs. The repertoires were released in a freely available public database intended as a resource for research on the immune response to SARS-CoV-2. Where HLA class I and class II types were available, the types were taken from metadata supplied by the sample provider, not from assay-based typing. Nearly every sample came with metadata listing a de-identified subject ID, COVID-19 status, age in years and sex. The dataset comprised deeply sampled blood TCRbeta repertoires from subjects exposed to, actively infected with, or recovered from COVID-19. Samples were obtained from the ongoing ImmuneRACE study (first 160 participants) and from over a thousand subjects provided by 6 global collaborators. Overall results and qualifications from the work: The amount of clinical and demographic metadata varied by source and participant and was provided uncurated.

As to this clone: The specificity of this receptor is unknown. Base qualities are not at hand, and no much larger clone is one base apart.

Whole blood was collected in K2EDTA tubes by collaborating institutions according to the institutions' own protocols. For TCRbeta analysis, collaborators shipped samples in one of three forms: frozen whole blood, isolated PBMCs, or DNA extracted from either of those sample types. The CDR3, from cysteine to phenylalanine, totals 16 residues. Kept here is only the CDR3 DNA, which spans 48 bases and is read in frame from base 1. The immunoSEQ Assay, a bias-controlled multiplex PCR, was used to amplify TCRbeta CDR3 regions from genomic DNA. The published analysis was carried out like this. The number of nucleated cells in each sample was estimated by amplification of reference gene primers within the assay. Sequence reads were collapsed and filtered to measure the absolute abundance of every unique TCRbeta CDR3 rearrangement. Productive Simpson clonality was computed per sample as the square root of Simpson's diversity index over productive rearrangements. Imported from immuneACCESS, the table was reduced by TCRdb to in-frame sequences with V and J called. These copies leave out some clones; in studies compared against another copy, an unresolved V gene accounts for under half, and the cause of the remainder is not known. For V, J and clone size, that table is used; D and trimming come from the DNA. The sample has about 130,000 clones on record, roughly 86% of them singletons. The ten most abundant clones make up more than 10% of the sample.

This TCR derives from a human donor in a cohort sampled during active COVID-19. Specimen: peripheral blood. This receptor chain uses TRBV12-2 and TRBJ1-2; the table's D gene call, TRBD1, was not cross checked with the DNA. TRBV12-2 counts as a pseudogene. The DNA sequence is given as TGTGCAAGTCGCTTATCCGGGACAGGGCTCCCTGGTGGCTACACCTTC. Its protein reads: CASRLSGTGLPGGYTF.